This T cell receptor (beta chain) was retrieved from a study of cytomegalovirus exposure and HLA in healthy donors. It was the approximately 130-subject validation cohort, separate from the roughly 700-subject first cohort, to which the donors belonged. Trimming left V 5 bases short and J 5 bases short, with 13 bases between. Germline-derived CDR1 and CDR2 are MDHEN and SYDVKM. This CDR3 is built from 14 residues. Points from the study as a whole: In a later analysis, first-cohort TCR clusters were found to tend to co-occur in the roughly 120 validation repertoires. TCR beta chains numbering 164 were designated cytomegalovirus-associated. A few of the chains that were CMV-associated were confirmed in vitro to be specific for CMV antigens.

Details on this clone: Its antigen is unidentified.

Only in-frame clones appear in the TCRdb table, and some are missing; sequencing was by immunoSEQ multiplex PCR. Of about 220,000 clones listed, around nine tenths were seen once; the top ten hold about 2.9%. What was sequenced was PBMCs. The rearrangement uses TRBV28 and TRBJ2-1, with D maybe TRBD1 (5 bases). This TCR was sampled from a woman between 18 and 29 years old in good health and CMV-seronegative. CDR3 nucleotide sequence: TGTGCCAGCAGTCCCCCCGGCAGGGACAATGAGCAGTTCTTC. Its protein product is CASSPPGRDNEQFF.